This entry describes one T cell receptor (beta chain). The specificity of this receptor is unknown. No base quality values were provided; no much bigger clone lies one nucleotide off. Based on the germline V gene, the CDR1 and CDR2 sequences are SGHTA and FQGNSA. Counted from cysteine to phenylalanine, this CDR3 has 13 amino acids. Of all the DNA, just the CDR3 is kept, 39 bases in frame from base 1. The trim is 9 bases for V and 2 bases for J, with a gap of 13 bases between the germline ends. TCRbeta CDR3 regions were amplified from genomic DNA using the immunoSEQ Assay, a bias-controlled multiplex PCR. In the original analysis: Within the assay, amplification of reference gene primers was used to estimate how many nucleated cells each sample contained. To quantify the absolute abundance of each unique TCRbeta CDR3 rearrangement, sequence reads were collapsed and filtered. Productive Simpson clonality was computed per sample as the square root of Simpson's diversity index over productive rearrangements. This is the immuneACCESS table as TCRdb keeps it, with only in-frame sequences that have V and J called. A part of the clones is gone; compared with another copy, unresolved V genes explain less than half, and the rest is unexplained. V, J and clone size reflect that table, while D and trimming were determined from the DNA. Counted in this sample were over 250,000 clones; over 75% of them appeared once. 13% of the sample is in the top ten clones.

The entry originates in a study of blood T cell repertoires in COVID-19 (dated by TCRdb to the early 2020s). General notes on the study: The collaborator samples originated in the United States, Italy and Spain and spanned the acute and convalescent phases of COVID-19. Sample metadata almost always included a de-identified subject ID, COVID-19 status, age in years and sex. Samples were obtained from the ongoing ImmuneRACE study (first 160 participants) and from approximately 1,200 subjects provided by 6 global collaborators. The repertoires were released in a freely available public database meant as a resource for research on the immune response to SARS-CoV-2. Where available, HLA class I and class II types were taken from metadata supplied by the sample provider and were not determined by assay-based typing. The prospective study material was composed of cDNA or gDNA derived from T cells, B-cell-depleted T cells, or PBMCs. Subjects who had been exposed to COVID-19, were actively infected with it, or had recovered from it provided the deeply sampled blood TCRbeta repertoires that made up the dataset. The study at large found these results: How much clinical and demographic metadata was included differed by source and by participant, and the metadata was provided uncurated.

Each collaborating institution followed its own protocols to collect whole blood in K2EDTA tubes. For TCRbeta analysis, collaborator samples were shipped as frozen whole blood, as isolated PBMCs, or as DNA extracted from either sample type. The chain uses TRBV7-2 and TRBJ2-5; TRBD2 might be the D gene, on 6 matching bases. The sequencing input was peripheral blood. The source of this sequence is a human donor in a cohort sampled during active COVID-19. The DNA sequence follows: TGTGCCAGTCAGTTCCGGGGGCAAGAGACCCAGTACTTC. Translated, this is CASQFRGQETQYF.